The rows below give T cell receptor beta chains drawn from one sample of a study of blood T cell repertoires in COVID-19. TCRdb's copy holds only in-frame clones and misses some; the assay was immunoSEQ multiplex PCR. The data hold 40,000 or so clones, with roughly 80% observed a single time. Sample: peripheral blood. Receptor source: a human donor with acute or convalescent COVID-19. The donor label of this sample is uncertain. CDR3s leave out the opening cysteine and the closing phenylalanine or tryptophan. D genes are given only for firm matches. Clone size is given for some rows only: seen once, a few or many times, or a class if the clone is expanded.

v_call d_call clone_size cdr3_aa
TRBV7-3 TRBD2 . ASSLGTSGDTQY
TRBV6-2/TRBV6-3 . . ASSYGARAGSYEQY
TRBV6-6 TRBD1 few ASSYRGYGNTIY
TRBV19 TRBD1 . ASSTNRGEGFTEAF
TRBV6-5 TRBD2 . ASKFSGGETQY
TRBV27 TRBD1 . ASSAGQGYNQPQH
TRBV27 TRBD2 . ASSFEGLAGGGAGELF
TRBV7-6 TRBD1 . ASSPATGLTGELF
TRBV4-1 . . ASSQRTVRNTEAF
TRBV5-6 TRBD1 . ASSPRTGSGNTIY
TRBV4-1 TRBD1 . ASSRGQGLSTDTQY
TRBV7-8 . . ASSTFVWGGFTEAF
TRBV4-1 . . ASSQVAETQY
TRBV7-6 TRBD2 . ASIAGGGTDTQY
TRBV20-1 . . SALDRYEQY
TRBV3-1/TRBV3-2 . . ASSQDIDGGLYYGYT
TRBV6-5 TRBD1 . ASRGDSRTGELF